This T cell receptor beta chain comes out of a study of beta chain features in type 1 diabetes. Study conclusions and caveats: Individuals with type 1 diabetes displayed fewer insertions and more deletions at VDJ junctions. Within each of all four CD4+ subsets, Type 1 diabetes patients had TCRB CDR3s that were moderately but significantly shorter. Highly expressing activated T cells could be over-counted with a cDNA template.

This clone was seen a single time. Its antigen is unidentified. Sequencing targeted expressed TCRB transcripts, as all isolated RNA had been reverse transcribed. Sequencing was performed with immunoSEQ multiplex PCR; in TCRdb, only in-frame clones are kept and a portion is missing. The sample has 160,000 or so clones, roughly 60% seen once. CD4+ naive, central memory, regulatory and stem cell-like memory subsets were isolated by sorting on CD45RO/CCR7/CD25/CD127/CD95/CD27. Sort purity for all populations was recorded as exceeding 98%. Germline V gives CDR1 GTSNPN, CDR2 SVGIG (reference sequence). The CDR3 totals 16 residues. J was trimmed by 2 bases and V by 0 bases; bases with no gene match: 8.

The chain employs TRBV30 and TRBJ1-1; 8 bases match TRBD1. Sequenced sample: naive CD4+ T cells from blood. This receptor was taken from a man aged 25-45 years with type 1 diabetes. The CDR3 nucleotides read TGTGCCTGGAGTGTTTCAAGGACAGGGCAAAACACTGAAGCTTTCTTT. Amino acid sequence: CAWSVSRTGQNTEAFF.